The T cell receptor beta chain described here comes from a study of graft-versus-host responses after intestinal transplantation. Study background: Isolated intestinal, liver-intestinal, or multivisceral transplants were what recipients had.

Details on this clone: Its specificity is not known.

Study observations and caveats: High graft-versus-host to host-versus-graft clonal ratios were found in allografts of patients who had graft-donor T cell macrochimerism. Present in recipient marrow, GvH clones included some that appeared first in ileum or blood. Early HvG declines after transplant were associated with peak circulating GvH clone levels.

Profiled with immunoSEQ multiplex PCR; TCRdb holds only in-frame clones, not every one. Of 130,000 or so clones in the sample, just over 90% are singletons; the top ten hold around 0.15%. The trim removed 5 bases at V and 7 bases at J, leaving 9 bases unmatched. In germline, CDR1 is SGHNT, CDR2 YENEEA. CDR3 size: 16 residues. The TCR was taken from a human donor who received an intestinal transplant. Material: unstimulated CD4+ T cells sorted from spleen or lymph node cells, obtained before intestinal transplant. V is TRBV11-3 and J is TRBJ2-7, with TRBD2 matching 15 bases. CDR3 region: CASSKRTSGGAGEQYF. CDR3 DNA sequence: TGTGCCAGCAGCAAACGGACTAGCGGGGGGGCCGGGGAGCAGTACTTC.